This is a list of T cell receptor beta chains from one sample in a study of shared clonotypes between healthy human individuals. Profiling relied on immunoSEQ multiplex PCR, and the TCRdb table lists in-frame clones only, not all of them. This sample has about 1.1 million clones, with 60% to 80% found just once. The sample taken for sequencing was memory CD4+ T cells from PBMCs. These receptors all stem from a man between 18 and 29 years old in good health. Some clones in this sample may be carry-over from other donors' samples. Both conserved end residues are part of each CDR3. A D gene is named only where the DNA matches it firmly. Some rows mark clone size as missing; the rest say once, few, many or name a class of expanded clone.

cdr3_nt,cdr3_aa,clone_size,v_call,d_call,j_call
TGTGCCAGCAGCTACGACCGTGGAAACACCATATATTTT,CASSYDRGNTIYF,NA,TRBV5-6,NA,TRBJ1-3
TGCAGCGTTGTTAGTAGCTCCTACAATGAGCAGTTCTTC,CSVVSSSYNEQFF,NA,TRBV29-1,NA,TRBJ2-1
TGCAGTGCCACAGCGTACAATGAGCAGTTCTTC,CSATAYNEQFF,NA,TRBV20-1,NA,TRBJ2-1
TGTGCCAGCAGTCCAGGGACTAGCGGGAGGGCTAGGGATACGCAGTATTTT,CASSPGTSGRARDTQYF,NA,TRBV28,TRBD2,TRBJ2-3
TGCACCAGCAGCCAAGATCCGGATAGCGGGAGAATCTCTCCCAGGCACGAGCAGTACTTC,CTSSQDPDSGRISPRHEQYF,few,TRBV1,NA,TRBJ2-7
TGTGCCAGCAGCTCTAAGGGGGGCAGCATCCAAGAGACCCAGTACTTC,CASSSKGGSIQETQYF,NA,TRBV5-4,NA,TRBJ2-5
TGTGCCAGCAGCGCCCAGAGCTACAATGAGCAGTTCTTC,CASSAQSYNEQFF,NA,TRBV7-3,NA,TRBJ2-1
TGTGCCAGCATATCCGGGAACACTGGCTACACCTTC,CASISGNTGYTF,NA,TRBV2,NA,TRBJ1-2
TGTGCCAGCAGCTATAGCGGGAGCACAGATACGCAGTATTTT,CASSYSGSTDTQYF,NA,TRBV7-9,TRBD2,TRBJ2-3
TGTGCCAGTAGTAGGAACAGGGTTAACGCCGGGGAGCTGTTTTTT,CASSRNRVNAGELFF,NA,TRBV19,NA,TRBJ2-2
TGTGCTTCTAGCGGGAGGGCCCAAGATACGCAGTATTTT,CASSGRAQDTQYF,many,TRBV19,TRBD2,TRBJ2-3
TGTGCCAGCAGCTTTGGGAAACTAGCGGGAGGCACCGGGGAGCTGTTTTTT,CASSFGKLAGGTGELFF,NA,TRBV7-2,TRBD2,TRBJ2-2
TGTGCCAGCTCACGGACAGCAACCACTGAAGCTTTCTTT,CASSRTATTEAFF,NA,TRBV18,NA,TRBJ1-1
TGTGCCAGCAGTGAATTAGACAGGGGGCACGAGCAGTACTTC,CASSELDRGHEQYF,NA,TRBV25-1,TRBD1,TRBJ2-7
TGTGCCAGCAGCCCGAGGGGGTCGGCTAATGAAAAACTGTTTTTT,CASSPRGSANEKLFF,NA,TRBV7-2,NA,TRBJ1-4